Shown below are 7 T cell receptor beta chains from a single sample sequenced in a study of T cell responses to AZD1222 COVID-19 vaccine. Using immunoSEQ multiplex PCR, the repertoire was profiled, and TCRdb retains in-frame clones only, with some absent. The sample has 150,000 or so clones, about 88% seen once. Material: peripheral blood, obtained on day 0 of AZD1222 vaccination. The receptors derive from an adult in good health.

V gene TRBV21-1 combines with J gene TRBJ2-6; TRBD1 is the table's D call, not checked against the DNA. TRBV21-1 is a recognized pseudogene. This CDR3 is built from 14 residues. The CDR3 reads CASPTAAGANVLTF. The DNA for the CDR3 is TGTGCCAGCCCTACAGCCGCTGGGGCCAACGTCCTGACTTTC.

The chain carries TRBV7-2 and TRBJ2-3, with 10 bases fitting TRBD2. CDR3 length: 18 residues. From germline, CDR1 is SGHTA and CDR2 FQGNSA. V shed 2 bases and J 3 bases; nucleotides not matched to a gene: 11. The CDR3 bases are TGTGCCAGCAGCTTAAAACCCCTGGTAGCGGGAGGAACAGATACGCAGTATTTT. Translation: CASSLKPLVAGGTDTQYF.

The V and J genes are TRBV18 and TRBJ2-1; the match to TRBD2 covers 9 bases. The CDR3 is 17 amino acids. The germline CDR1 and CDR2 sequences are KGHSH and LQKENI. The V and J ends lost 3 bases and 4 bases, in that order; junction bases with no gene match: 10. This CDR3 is CASSPRLLAGLYNEQFF. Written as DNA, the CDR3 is TGTGCCAGCTCACCCCGGTTGCTAGCGGGATTGTACAATGAGCAGTTCTTC.

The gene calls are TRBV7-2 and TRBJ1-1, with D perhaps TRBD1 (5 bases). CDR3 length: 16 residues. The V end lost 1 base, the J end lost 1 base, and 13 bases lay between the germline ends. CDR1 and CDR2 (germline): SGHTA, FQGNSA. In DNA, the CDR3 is TGTGCCAGCAGCTTAGACAAGGGGAACCGGAACACTGAAGCTTTCTTT. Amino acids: CASSLDKGNRNTEAFF.

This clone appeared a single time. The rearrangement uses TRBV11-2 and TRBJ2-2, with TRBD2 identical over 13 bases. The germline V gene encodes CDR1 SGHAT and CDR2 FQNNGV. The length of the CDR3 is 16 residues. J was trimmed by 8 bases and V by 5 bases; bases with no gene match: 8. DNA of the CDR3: TGTGCCAGCAGCCCTAGCGGGACTAGCGGGACGGGGGAGCTGTTTTTT. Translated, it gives CASSPSGTSGTGELFF.

As DNA, the CDR3 is TGTGCCAGTAGTATAAGGGGTCTATTTCAGCCCCAGCATTTT. As protein: CASSIRGLFQPQHF. V gene TRBV19 combines with J gene TRBJ1-5, with a weak D call TRBD1 (5 bases). The CDR3 totals 14 residues. V shed 2 bases and J shed 6 bases, with 11 bases lying between them. CDR1 is LNHDA, CDR2 SQIVND, per germline (reference sequence).

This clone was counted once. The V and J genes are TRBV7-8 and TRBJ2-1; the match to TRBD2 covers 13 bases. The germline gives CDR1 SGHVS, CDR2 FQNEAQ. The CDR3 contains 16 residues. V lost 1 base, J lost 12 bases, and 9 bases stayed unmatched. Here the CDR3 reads CASSLGTSGSIFGQFF. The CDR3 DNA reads TGTGCCAGCAGCTTAGGGACTAGCGGGAGTATATTCGGGCAGTTCTTC. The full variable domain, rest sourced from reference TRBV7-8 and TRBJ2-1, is GAGVSQSPRYKVAKRGQDVALRCDPISGHVSLFWYQQALGQGPEFLTYFQNEAQLDKSGLPSDRFFAERPEGSVSTLKIQRTQQEDSAVYLCASSLGTSGSIFGQFFGPGTRLTVL.